The entry that follows covers one TCR beta chain sequence. The sample originates from a study of blood T cell repertoires in COVID-19. About the research overall: Collection of acute and convalescent COVID-19 samples took place in the United States, Italy and Spain. PBMCs, B-cell-depleted T cells, or T cells were the source of the cDNA or gDNA that made up the material.

The CDR3 covers 14 residues. Trimming pared 7 bases from V and 7 bases from J, leaving 14 bases between. Germline V gene data show CDR1 as LNHDA and CDR2 as SQIVND (reference sequence). Seattle participants joined during active infection and were tracked over time. Original data processing: How many nucleated cells were present was estimated from reference gene primer amplification. Produced via immunoSEQ multiplex PCR; TCRdb's table is partial and in-frame only. For V, J and clone size, that table is used; D and trimming come from the DNA. This table has around 170,000 clones, roughly 81% appearing once.

The chain recombines TRBV19 with TRBJ1-6; D is ambiguous. The source material was peripheral blood. The clonotype originates from an elderly woman with COVID-19, enrolled during active disease. The CDR3 loop is CASTRSYPNSPLHF. DNA for the CDR3: TGTGCCAGTACCCGGAGTTATCCGAATTCACCCCTCCACTTT.